This section outlines one T cell receptor beta chain sequence together with its context. V shed 5 bases, J shed 5 bases, and the junction held 9 bases outside the gene matches. The CDR3 loop spans 17 amino acids. The germline CDR1 and CDR2 sequences are SGHTA and FQGTGA. The record originates from a study of blood T cell repertoires in COVID-19. In the study overall: COVID-19 samples from acute and convalescent phases originated in the United States, Italy and Spain.

Study processing details: Estimates of nucleated cell counts were drawn from the amplification of reference gene primers. Sequencing used immunoSEQ multiplex PCR; TCRdb keeps in-frame clones, though not all of them. Clonal size and the V and J genes are those of that table, whereas D and trimming came from the DNA. The sample records around 70,000 clones, about 90% being singletons. This sequence was found in a human donor in a cohort sampled during active COVID-19. The genes are TRBV7-3 and TRBJ2-3, with 14 bases matching TRBD2. Sequencing was done on a sample of peripheral blood. CDR3 sequence reads: CASSTYGLAGGLDTQYF. The CDR3 DNA is TGTGCCAGCAGCACATATGGACTAGCGGGGGGATTAGATACGCAGTATTTT.